This T cell receptor (beta chain) was obtained from a study of blood T cell repertoires in COVID-19. Here immunoSEQ multiplex PCR was the method, and the copy in TCRdb shows in-frame clones only, minus some. Among 350,000 or so clones listed, roughly 86% were seen once. Germline lookup yields CDR1 SQVTM and CDR2 ANQGSEA. The CDR3 covers 11 residues. A COVID-19 case was met by exposed participants within 2 weeks before study entry. The V gene is TRBV29-1, the J gene TRBJ2-7; D is perhaps TRBD1 (6 bases). Material: PBMCs or T cells enriched from blood (not recorded which). The receptor's source is a woman younger than 45 who had been exposed to COVID-19. The CDR3 sequence is CRMYVRGTEYF. The CDR3 DNA sequence: TGCAGGATGTACGTCAGGGGTACGGAGTACTTC.